A single sample is the source of the 20 T cell receptor beta chains below, sequenced in a study of cytomegalovirus exposure and HLA in healthy donors. The PCR used 60 Vbeta and 13 Jbeta primers. Profiled with immunoSEQ multiplex PCR; TCRdb holds only in-frame clones, not every one. The sample holds under 90,000 clones, roughly 70% seen once. The material sequenced was PBMCs. The receptor source for this set is a man between 35 and 55 years old in good health and CMV-seropositive.

The rearrangement uses TRBV7-9 and TRBJ2-2; 9 positions agree with TRBD2. J gave up 5 bases and V 10 bases, and 5 bases lay outside the gene matches. CDR1 is SEHNR and CDR2 is FQNEAQ in the germline V gene (reference sequence). CDR3 size: 13 residues. The DNA for the CDR3 is TGTGCCACCGGGACTAGCTTAACCGGGGAGCTGTTTTTT. Protein sequence: CATGTSLTGELFF.

V and J are TRBV27 and TRBJ1-1; tentatively, D is TRBD1 (6 bases). The germline V and J ends were trimmed by 5 bases and 3 bases, with 13 bases remaining between them. The germline V gene has CDR1 MNHEY and CDR2 SMNVEV (reference sequence). This CDR3 is built from 14 residues. This CDR3 reads CASSGRGGHTEAFF. The CDR3 region has the DNA TGTGCCAGCAGTGGCCGCGGGGGGCACACTGAAGCTTTCTTT.

The chain joins TRBV7-9 to TRBJ1-5; unclear D gene. The CDR3 covers 14 residues. V lost 5 bases, J lost 1 base, and 9 bases lay in between. Germline CDR1 reads SEHNR; CDR2 reads FQNEAQ (reference sequence). The CDR3: CASSLAGSNQPQHF. CDR3 DNA sequence: TGTGCCAGCAGCCTTGCGGGGAGCAATCAGCCCCAGCATTTT.

The chain combines TRBV7-2 with TRBJ2-5, with TRBD2 matching over 12 bases. CDR1 is SGHTA, CDR2 FQGNSA, per germline. The V gene end was trimmed by 4 bases and the J gene end by 4 bases; junction bases not matched to a gene: 7. This CDR3 is 16 amino acids long. CDR3 nucleotides: TGTGCCAGCAGCTATGCTAGCGGGGGGGCCACAGAGACCCAGTACTTC. This translates into CASSYASGGATETQYF.

The rearrangement uses TRBV19 and TRBJ1-5; no clear D gene. The CDR3 runs 14 residues. Looked up from germline, CDR1 is LNHDA and CDR2 is SQIVND (reference sequence). Trimming shortened V by 5 bases and J by 8 bases, and 16 bases separated the two germline ends. CDR3 sequence: CASSPQIAQEPQHF. The DNA for the CDR3 is TGTGCCAGTAGTCCCCAGATTGCCCAGGAGCCCCAGCATTTT.

V usage is TRBV28 and J usage is TRBJ1-2; 9 bases align to TRBD1. V was pared by 7 bases and J by 6 bases, with 9 bases of the junction left unmatched. CDR1 is MDHEN, CDR2 SYDVKM, per germline. The CDR3 totals 14 residues. In DNA, the CDR3 is TGTGCCAGCAACTTACAGGGGGCGCTCAATGGCTACACCTTC. This codes for CASNLQGALNGYTF.

The chain links TRBV7-9 to TRBJ1-6, with D tentatively TRBD1 (5 bases). The CDR3 loop spans 15 amino acids. Germline V gene lookup returns CDR1 SEHNR and CDR2 FQNEAQ (reference sequence). V dropped 4 bases and J dropped 2 bases, with 9 bases sitting between them. DNA for the CDR3: TGTGCCAGCAGCTCCGGGGGGGCCTATAATTCACCCCTCCACTTT. Its protein is CASSSGGAYNSPLHF.

This clone was counted a few times. The chain employs TRBV28 and TRBJ1-5; 9 positions match TRBD1. Per the germline V gene, CDR1 is MDHEN and CDR2 is SYDVKM. The CDR3 has 21 amino acids. Germline trimming cut 3 bases from V and 1 base from J; bases unmatched to any gene: 19. This chain's CDR3 is CASSFQATVSPGTGSNQPQHF. CDR3 nucleotides: TGTGCCAGCAGTTTTCAGGCAACGGTTTCCCCCGGGACAGGGAGCAATCAGCCCCAGCATTTT.

This chain connects TRBV5-4 to TRBJ2-7; TRBD2 matches at 10 bases. This CDR3 comprises 14 residues. With V trimmed by 0 bases and J by 5 bases, 2 bases remained unmatched. CDR1 SGHNT and CDR2 YYREEE come from the germline V gene (reference sequence). CDR3 bases: TGTGCCAGCAGCTTGGCCAGCGGGAGGGACGAGCAGTACTTC. Translation gives CASSLASGRDEQYF.

This clone turned up a few times. CDR3 DNA sequence: TGTGCCAGCAGCAGAAGTGGGACTGCGAACACTGAAGCTTTCTTT. This codes for CASSRSGTANTEAFF. The V call is TRBV11-2, the J call TRBJ1-1; a possible D gene is TRBD1 (5 bases). The CDR3 consists of 15 residues. V dropped 5 bases and J dropped 1 base, with 14 bases sitting between them. Germline CDR1 SGHAT, CDR2 FQNNGV.

This clone was counted once. The genes are TRBV18 and TRBJ2-1; 10 bases fit TRBD2. The CDR3 has 15 amino acids. J was trimmed by 4 bases and V by 3 bases; bases with no gene match: 3. Germline CDR1 is KGHSH and CDR2 is LQKENI. The CDR3 loop is CASSPLAGAYNEQFF. Here the CDR3 DNA reads TGTGCCAGCTCACCTCTAGCGGGAGCTTACAATGAGCAGTTCTTC.

The chain is built from TRBV6-1 and TRBJ1-3; no reliable D call. Germline V gene data show CDR1 as MNHNS and CDR2 as SASEGT. This CDR3 is 16 amino acids long. Trimming left V 4 bases short and J 4 bases short, with 17 bases between. The DNA of the CDR3 is TGTGCCAGCAGTGGGAGTCAACTGGCGTCAGGAAACACCATATATTTT. Residues: CASSGSQLASGNTIYF.

The chain joins TRBV2 to TRBJ2-7, with D tentatively TRBD2 (5 bases). Trimming pared 3 bases from V and 7 bases from J, leaving 10 bases between. Germline V gene lookup returns CDR1 SNHLY and CDR2 FYNNEI. The CDR3 covers 12 residues. The chain's CDR3 is CASSDEGGEQYF. Here the CDR3 DNA reads TGTGCCAGCAGTGACGAGGGCGGGGAGCAGTACTTC.

This clone was picked up a small number of times. The chain is built from TRBV4-3 and TRBJ1-1, with D unresolved. This CDR3 is 15 amino acids long. Germline V lookup: CDR1 LGHNA, CDR2 YSLEER. Trimming removed 0 bases at V and 0 bases at J, with 8 bases between. The CDR3 coding sequence is TGCGCCAGCAGCCAAGATCCAAACATGAACACTGAAGCTTTCTTT. Its protein is CASSQDPNMNTEAFF.

CDR3 sequence: CASSLGGEATEAFF. The CDR3 nucleotides are TGCGCCAGCAGCTTGGGAGGGGAGGCCACTGAAGCTTTCTTT. The J gene is TRBJ1-1, the V gene TRBV5-1; the D gene is possibly TRBD1 (5 bases). Trimming removed 0 bases from V and 4 bases from J, with 10 bases in between. The CDR3 totals 14 residues. Germline lookup yields CDR1 SGHRS and CDR2 YFSETQ.

V and J are TRBV9 and TRBJ1-2; weak D call: TRBD1 (6 bases). Germline values: CDR1 SGDLS, CDR2 YYNGEE. The CDR3 extends over 14 amino acids. The V gene lost 0 bases and the J gene lost 7 bases, with 13 bases spanning the gap. This chain's CDR3 is CASSVANQGLGYTF. The CDR3, as DNA: TGTGCCAGCAGCGTAGCTAACCAGGGGCTTGGCTACACCTTC.

This clone was picked up a small number of times. The chain combines TRBV7-3 with TRBJ2-7, with D possibly being TRBD1 (5 bases). V was pared by 5 bases and J by 3 bases, with 14 bases between. The CDR3 is 14 residues long. From germline, CDR1 is SGHTA and CDR2 FQGTGA. The CDR3 DNA reads TGTGCCAGCAGCCCCTCCAGGGCCCACTACGAGCAGTACTTC. Its translation: CASSPSRAHYEQYF.

CDR3 sequence: CAWSSYRDRGTDTQYF. The CDR3 DNA sequence: TGTGCCTGGAGTTCGTACCGGGACAGGGGGACAGATACGCAGTATTTT. This chain joins TRBV30 and TRBJ2-3; TRBD1 matches 11 bases. The CDR3 length is 16 residues. Germline values: CDR1 GTSNPN, CDR2 SVGIG (reference sequence). Trimming at V came to 2 bases and at J to 3 bases, leaving 7 bases not matched to a gene. The full variable domain, rest sourced from reference TRBV30 and TRBJ2-3, is SQTIHQWPATLVQPVGSPLSLECTVEGTSNPNLYWYRQAAGRGLQLLFYSVGIGQISSEVPQNLSASRPQDRQFILSSKKLLLSDSGFYLCAWSSYRDRGTDTQYFGPGTRLTVL.

This clone was counted between two and nine times. This rearrangement joins TRBV11-2 to TRBJ2-3; D is possibly TRBD1 (5 bases). V shed 5 bases and J shed 4 bases, with 22 bases lying between them. In germline, CDR1 is SGHAT, CDR2 FQNNGV. CDR3 length equals 17 residues. The DNA of the CDR3 is TGTGCCAGCAGCGTCCTCATGGGGCCTTTAAGGGCAGATACGCAGTATTTT. Its translation is CASSVLMGPLRADTQYF.

J is TRBJ1-1 and V is TRBV7-9; D gene uncertain. V gave up 3 bases and J gave up 10 bases, with 15 bases separating them. Looked up from germline, CDR1 is SEHNR and CDR2 is FQNEAQ (reference sequence). The CDR3 contains 13 residues. The CDR3 reads CASSLEDRLGAFF. The CDR3 region has the DNA TGTGCCAGCAGCTTGGAGGATCGTCTGGGAGCTTTCTTT.